These 21 T cell receptor beta chains share one sample of origin, sequenced in a study of beta chain features in type 1 diabetes (dated 2018 in TCRdb). The receptor library was made with the immunoSEQ multiplex PCR assay. All of the isolated RNA was reverse transcribed with the High Capacity cDNA Reverse Transcription Kit, so expressed TCRB transcripts were sequenced. What TCRdb holds here is the immuneACCESS table cut down to in-frame rearrangements. Part of the clones is not present; checked against another copy, under half of the missing clones reflect an unresolved V gene, and the others are unexplained. This sample is represented by roughly 170,000 clones; roughly an eighth of them were singletons. About 0.58% of the sample comes from the top ten. Sequencing was done on a sample of central memory CD4+ T cells from blood. These receptor sequences come from a woman between 18 and 29 years old in good health.

There are a few counts of this clone. This chain uses TRBV5-1 with TRBJ2-7, with TRBD1 as a possible D gene (6 bases). This CDR3 has 13 amino acids. In germline, CDR1 is SGHRS, CDR2 YFSETQ. Trimming pared 4 bases from V and 3 bases from J, leaving 11 bases between. The CDR3, as DNA: TGCGCCAGCAGCCGCGGACAGAACTACGAGCAGTACTTC. Translated: CASSRGQNYEQYF.

This clone was recorded a few times. The rearrangement joins TRBV7-3 to TRBJ1-2; no firm D call. This CDR3 is 19 amino acids long. Trimming removed 5 bases from V and 0 bases from J, with 25 bases in between. Germline V CDR1 and CDR2: SGHTA, FQGTGA. The CDR3 nucleotides are TGTGCCAGCAGCCCCCGCGGTGGAGCCCAGATGCCAACTAACTATGGCTACACCTTC. Amino acids: CASSPRGGAQMPTNYGYTF. The whole variable domain, filled in from reference TRBV7-3 and TRBJ1-2, reads GAGVSQTPSNKVTEKGKYVELRCDPISGHTALYWYRQSLGQGPEFLIYFQGTGAADDSGLPNDRFFAVRPEGSVSTLKIQRTERGDSAVYLCASSPRGGAQMPTNYGYTFGSGTRLTVV.

In its sample, this clone was seen a few times. The chain combines TRBV29-1 with TRBJ2-5; TRBD2 aligns across 10 bases. The J call may be faulty, since TRBJ2-7 better matches the DNA end. The CDR3 runs to 20 residues. The germline gives CDR1 SQVTM, CDR2 ANQGSEA. The CDR3 coding sequence is TGCAGCGTTGAAGACCTAAGGAAAGGGCTAGCGGGAGTTTTCACCTACGAGCAGTACTTC. This gives the protein CSVEDLRKGLAGVFTYEQYF.

CDR3 DNA: TGTGCCAGCCGAGGCCGCAATCAGCCCCAGCATTTT. This sequence encodes CASRGRNQPQHF. The chain uses TRBV6-6 and TRBJ1-5; D is unclear. CDR3 length equals 12 residues. Trimming took 8 bases from V and 2 from J, leaving 7 bases between them. Germline CDR1 MNHNY, CDR2 SVGAGI (reference sequence).

This clone showed up just a few times. This chain connects TRBV9 to TRBJ1-1; D perhaps matches TRBD1 (5 bases). Trimming cost V 0 bases and J 0 bases, with 12 bases left between them. Germline CDR1 SGDLS, CDR2 YYNGEE. The CDR3 spans 16 residues. CDR3 loop: CASSVAAGRLNTEAFF. The CDR3 DNA sequence: TGTGCCAGCAGCGTAGCGGCAGGGCGCCTGAACACTGAAGCTTTCTTT.

This clone was counted between two and nine times. The chain employs TRBV30 and TRBJ1-5, with TRBD1 as a possible D gene (5 bases). The CDR3 has 14 amino acids. The germline V gene has CDR1 GTSNPN and CDR2 SVGIG (reference sequence). V was clipped by 3 bases and J by 2 bases, with 11 bases between them. This CDR3 is CAWSWGGGNQPQHF. Here the CDR3 DNA reads TGTGCCTGGAGCTGGGGCGGCGGCAATCAGCCCCAGCATTTT. Using reference TRBV30 and TRBJ1-5 for the parts outside the CDR3, the full variable domain is SQTIHQWPATLVQPVGSPLSLECTVEGTSNPNLYWYRQAAGRGLQLLFYSVGIGQISSEVPQNLSASRPQDRQFILSSKKLLLSDSGFYLCAWSWGGGNQPQHFGDGTRLSIL.

This clone was recorded a few times. V is TRBV27 and J is TRBJ1-1; 8 positions match TRBD1. CDR1 is MNHEY and CDR2 is SMNVEV in the germline V gene (reference sequence). J was trimmed by 4 bases and V by 5 bases; bases with no gene match: 9. This CDR3 is 15 amino acids long. The DNA for the CDR3 is TGTGCCAGCAGTCGGACAGGGAGAGTTGGCACTGAAGCTTTCTTT. It specifies CASSRTGRVGTEAFF.

This clone was seen a few times. A read error may be the cause here, since a much bigger clone is one base away. This chain links TRBV7-9 with TRBJ2-5; D might be TRBD2 (5 bases). The germline V gene has CDR1 SEHNR and CDR2 FQNEAQ (reference sequence). The CDR3 consists of 14 residues. The V end lost 2 bases, the J end lost 1 base, and 8 bases lay between the germline ends. CDR3 loop: CASSLTGSQETQYF. In DNA, the CDR3 is TGTGCCAGCAGCTTAACGGGGAGCCAAGAGACCCAGTACTTC.

This clone was seen only a few times. The chain recombines TRBV5-4 with TRBJ1-1, with a possible D match to TRBD1 (5 bases). Trimming took 4 bases from V and 3 from J, leaving 10 bases between them. In germline, CDR1 is SGHNT, CDR2 YYREEE (reference sequence). This CDR3 has 13 residues. CDR3 in DNA: TGTGCCAGCAGCCGGACATGGGACACTGAAGCTTTCTTT. It yields the protein CASSRTWDTEAFF.

The chain couples TRBV7-6 to TRBJ2-3; no reliable D call. This CDR3 is 13 amino acids long. Germline CDR1 reads SGHVS; CDR2 reads FNYEAQ. Trimming left V 0 bases short and J 5 bases short, with 6 bases between. The CDR3 DNA sequence: TGTGCCAGCAGCTTAGCGGTCGGAGATACGCAGTATTTT. Protein: CASSLAVGDTQYF.

The genes are TRBV6-6 and TRBJ2-1; the D gene is possibly TRBD1 (6 bases). Trimming left V 5 bases short and J 5 bases short, with 13 bases between. The V gene's germline CDR1 is MNHNY and CDR2 SVGAGI (reference sequence). There are 14 residues in the CDR3. In DNA, the CDR3 is TGTGCCAGCAGTGGACAAGGGGGAAACAATGAGCAGTTCTTC. It translates to CASSGQGGNNEQFF.

The chain combines TRBV29-1 with TRBJ2-7; D ambiguous. V shed 6 bases and J shed 6 bases, with 12 bases lying between them. Germline CDR1 is SQVTM and CDR2 is ANQGSEA. This CDR3 is built from 11 residues. As DNA, the CDR3 is TGCAGCGTCCTTAACACCCGCGAGCAGTACTTC. It codes for CSVLNTREQYF.

The chain has TRBV9 and TRBJ1-5, with 7 bases that match TRBD1. V shed 3 bases and J 1 base; nucleotides not matched to a gene: 4. The CDR3 totals 15 residues. Germline CDR1 is SGDLS and CDR2 is YYNGEE. This chain's CDR3 is CASSAGTVSNQPQHF. The CDR3 bases are TGTGCCAGCAGCGCGGGGACAGTAAGCAATCAGCCCCAGCATTTT.

This chain joins TRBV19 and TRBJ2-1; 12 bases are shared with TRBD2. The CDR3 spans 12 residues. V gave up 5 bases and J gave up 14 bases; unmatched junction bases: 4. Per the germline V gene, CDR1 is LNHDA and CDR2 is SQIVND (reference sequence). The CDR3 bases are TGTGCCAGTAGTCTGACTAGCGGGAGAGAGTTCTTC. Translating it yields CASSLTSGREFF.

There are a few counts of this clone. The rearrangement links TRBV28 to TRBJ1-2; the match to TRBD1 covers 9 bases. There are 14 residues in the CDR3. The V gene end was trimmed by 5 bases and the J gene end by 6 bases; junction bases not matched to a gene: 7. The germline V gene encodes CDR1 MDHEN and CDR2 SYDVKM. The CDR3 protein is CASSPTGGYNGYTF. CDR3 coding DNA: TGTGCCAGCAGTCCGACAGGGGGTTATAATGGCTACACCTTC.

The chain joins TRBV28 to TRBJ1-1; D uncertain. V was pared by 6 bases and J by 4 bases, with 6 bases between. CDR3 length equals 11 residues. Per germline, CDR1 MDHEN and CDR2 SYDVKM. The DNA of the CDR3 is TGTGCCAGCAGCTTCAGCACTGAAGCTTTCTTT. Residues: CASSFSTEAFF. Full variable domain (rest looked up from reference TRBV28 and TRBJ1-1): DVKVTQSSRYLVKRTGEKVFLECVQDMDHENMFWYRQDPGLGLRLIYFSYDVKMKEKGDIPEGYSVSREKKERFSLILESASTNQTSMYLCASSFSTEAFFGQGTRLTVV.

This clone was found a few times. V usage is TRBV7-9 and J usage is TRBJ2-1, with 7 bases that match TRBD2. The V segment lost 4 bases and the J segment 5 bases; nucleotides outside the gene matches: 8. The CDR3 length is 15 residues. Germline-derived CDR1 and CDR2 are SEHNR and FQNEAQ (reference sequence). The CDR3 loop is CASSSAGVQNNEQFF. CDR3 nucleotide sequence: TGTGCCAGCAGCTCGGCGGGAGTCCAGAACAATGAGCAGTTCTTC.

The J gene is TRBJ2-1, the V gene TRBV5-4; the match to TRBD1 covers 9 bases. Per the germline V gene, CDR1 is SGHNT and CDR2 is YYREEE (reference sequence). This CDR3 has 13 residues. V lost 2 bases to trimming and J lost 8 bases; unmatched junction nucleotides: 2. In DNA form, the CDR3 reads TGTGCCAGCAGCTTTGACAGGGGGGATGAGCAGTTCTTC. Translated: CASSFDRGDEQFF.

In this sample, this clone turned up a few times. The chain has TRBV11-2 and TRBJ2-1; 7 nucleotides agree with TRBD2. This CDR3 contains 14 residues. V shed 7 bases and J 4 bases; nucleotides not matched to a gene: 7. Germline-derived CDR1 and CDR2 are SGHAT and FQNNGV. Here the CDR3 reads CASTLGGRYNEQFF. CDR3 coding DNA: TGTGCCAGCACCCTGGGCGGGAGATACAATGAGCAGTTCTTC.

J is TRBJ1-1 and V is TRBV11-2; possibly TRBD1 for D (5 bases). CDR1 and CDR2 from the germline V gene are SGHAT and FQNNGV. V gave up 4 bases and J gave up 6 bases, with 12 bases separating them. The CDR3 length is 13 residues. DNA for the CDR3: TGTGCCAGCAGCTCGGAATGGGGCTCTGAAGCTTTCTTT. This sequence encodes CASSSEWGSEAFF.

A few counts support this clone. The V and J genes are TRBV7-2 and TRBJ2-7; maybe TRBD2 (7 bases). This CDR3 comprises 15 residues. V was pared by 5 bases and J by 1 base, with 15 bases between. Germline V lookup: CDR1 SGHTA, CDR2 FQGNSA. The DNA for the CDR3 is TGTGCCAGCAGCCGAGGGGGGGCTAAATCCTACGAGCAGTACTTC. Amino acid sequence: CASSRGGAKSYEQYF.